This section outlines one T cell receptor beta chain sequence together with its context. Antigen: not known. The data are from a study of T cells in localized non-small cell lung cancer. General study findings and limits: The tumor had only one region sequenced, so heterogeneity remains possible. Higher T cell density in the blood was associated with longer overall survival, whereas higher adjacent-lung clonality associated with shorter survival.

This CDR3 is built from 14 residues. The germline V gene encodes CDR1 MDHEN and CDR2 SYDVKM. Trimming pared 6 bases from V and 5 bases from J, leaving 16 bases between. TCRdb keeps only in-frame clones here, not all; method: immunoSEQ multiplex PCR. The sample includes 30,000 to 45,000 clones, 80% to 90% of them seen just once. This chain joins TRBV28 and TRBJ1-2; D is perhaps TRBD1 (5 bases). Sequencing was performed on peripheral blood, taken before any cancer treatment. The clonotype comes from a woman aged 40 to 75 with stage I lung adenocarcinoma. The CDR3, as DNA: TGTGCCAGCAGGGAGACCGGGACGTATTATGGCTACACCTTC. Translated: CASRETGTYYGYTF.